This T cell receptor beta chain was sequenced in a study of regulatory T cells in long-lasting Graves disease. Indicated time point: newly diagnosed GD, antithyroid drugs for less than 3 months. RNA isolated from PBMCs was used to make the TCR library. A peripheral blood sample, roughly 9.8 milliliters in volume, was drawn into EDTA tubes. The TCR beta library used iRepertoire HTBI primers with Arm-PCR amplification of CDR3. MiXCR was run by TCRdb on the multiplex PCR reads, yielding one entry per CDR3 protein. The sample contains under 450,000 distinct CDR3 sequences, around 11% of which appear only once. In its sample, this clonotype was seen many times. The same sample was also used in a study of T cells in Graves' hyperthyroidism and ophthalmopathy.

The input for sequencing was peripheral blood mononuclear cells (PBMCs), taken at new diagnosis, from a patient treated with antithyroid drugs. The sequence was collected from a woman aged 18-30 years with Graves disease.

The CDR3 DNA follows: TGTGCCAGCAGTTTAGAACAGGGTGGTGGCTACACCTTC. Encoded protein: CASSLEQGGGYTF. The rearrangement uses TRBV12-3 or TRBV12-4 and TRBJ1-2; D possibly corresponds to TRBD1 (6 bases). The CDR3 sequence is 13 residues long. V lost 1 base and J lost 7, with 10 bases in between.